These 18 T cell receptor beta chains were sequenced from one sample in a study of blood T cell repertoires in COVID-19. TCRdb's table, derived via immunoSEQ multiplex PCR, lists solely in-frame clones and lacks some. The sample has around 140,000 clones, around 81% seen once. The source material was peripheral blood. These receptors were obtained from a human donor in a cohort sampled during active COVID-19.

The CDR3 nucleotides read TGTGCCAGCAGCTCCAACAGGGGCTACGAGCAGTACTTC. Protein sequence: CASSSNRGYEQYF. V is TRBV7-6 and J is TRBJ2-7; 7 bases map to TRBD1. The germline V gene encodes CDR1 SGHVS and CDR2 FNYEAQ. This CDR3 contains 13 residues. V trimming: 4 bases; J trimming: 3 bases; junction bases outside the gene matches: 3.

V is TRBV24-1 and J is TRBJ2-1; the D gene is possibly TRBD2 (6 bases). V was clipped by 4 bases and J by 6 bases, with 12 bases between them. The CDR3 spans 14 residues. CDR1 and CDR2 (germline): KGHDR, SFDVKD. The CDR3 bases are TGTGCCACCAGTGACCCCGGGAGCTCCAATGAGCAGTTCTTC. This sequence encodes CATSDPGSSNEQFF.

V is TRBV4-3 and J is TRBJ2-2; perhaps TRBD2 as D (5 bases). CDR1 and CDR2 from the germline V gene are LGHNA and YSLEER. The CDR3 totals 18 residues. V was cut by 0 bases and J by 1 base, with 15 bases left in between. The CDR3 DNA reads TGCGCCAGCAGCCAAGAGGTCCTAGCAAGCCTGAACACCGGGGAGCTGTTTTTT. Its protein product is CASSQEVLASLNTGELFF.

The chain carries TRBV9 and TRBJ2-6; a possible D gene is TRBD2 (6 bases). V dropped 3 bases and J dropped 4 bases, with 8 bases sitting between them. CDR1 and CDR2 from the germline V gene are SGDLS and YYNGEE. This CDR3 is 14 amino acids long. The CDR3 region is CASSEREGANVLTF. The CDR3, as DNA: TGTGCCAGCAGCGAACGGGAGGGGGCCAACGTCCTGACTTTC.

The sample holds a few counts of this clone. J is TRBJ1-1 and V is TRBV29-1; 7 nucleotides agree with TRBD1. The CDR3 is 13 residues long. Trimming removed 2 bases from V and 5 bases from J; junction bases left unmatched: 5. Germline CDR1 reads SQVTM; CDR2 reads ANQGSEA. The CDR3 region has the DNA TGCAGCGTTGAATTGGCAGGGGGGACTGAAGCTTTCTTT. Encoded protein: CSVELAGGTEAFF. Supplemented by reference TRBV29-1 and TRBJ1-1, the full variable domain reads SAVISQKPSRDICQRGTSLTIQCQVDSQVTMMFWYRQQPGQSLTLIATANQGSEATYESGFVIDKFPISRPNLTFSTLTVSNMSPEDSSIYLCSVELAGGTEAFFGQGTRLTVV.

This chain links TRBV2 with TRBJ2-3; 10 bases align to TRBD1. CDR3 length equals 14 residues. Unmatched junction bases numbered 1, after V lost 4 bases and J lost 3 bases. Germline loops: CDR1 SNHLY, CDR2 FYNNEI. CDR3 region: CASSVDRGTDTQYF. The CDR3 DNA reads TGTGCCAGCAGTGTGGACAGGGGGACAGATACGCAGTATTTT. Full variable domain (rest looked up from reference TRBV2 and TRBJ2-3): EPEVTQTPSHQVTQMGQEVILRCVPISNHLYFYWYRQILGQKVEFLVSFYNNEISEKSEIFDDQFSVERPDGSNFTLKIRSTKLEDSAMYFCASSVDRGTDTQYFGPGTRLTVL.

The chain joins TRBV27 to TRBJ1-6, with D hard to call. The CDR3 is made up of 14 amino acids. V was pared by 1 base and J by 8 bases, with 9 bases between. CDR1 and CDR2 from the germline V gene are MNHEY and SMNVEV (reference sequence). Here the CDR3 DNA reads TGTGCCAGCAGTTTATATCGGGTGTATTCACCCCTCCACTTT. Its protein product is CASSLYRVYSPLHF.

The gene calls are TRBV28 and TRBJ2-6; D remains ambiguous. Per the germline V gene, CDR1 is MDHEN and CDR2 is SYDVKM. Trimming cost V 3 bases and J 9 bases, with 12 bases left between them. This CDR3 has 14 residues. This CDR3 reads CASSFGETVNVLTF. The CDR3 DNA is TGTGCCAGCAGTTTTGGAGAAACCGTCAACGTCCTGACTTTC. Together with reference TRBV28 and TRBJ2-6, the CDR3 gives the full variable domain: DVKVTQSSRYLVKRTGEKVFLECVQDMDHENMFWYRQDPGLGLRLIYFSYDVKMKEKGDIPEGYSVSREKKERFSLILESASTNQTSMYLCASSFGETVNVLTFGAGSRLTVL.

The J gene is TRBJ1-6, the V gene TRBV25-1; no reliable D call. This CDR3 is built from 17 residues. The germline V gene encodes CDR1 MGHDK and CDR2 SYGVNS. Trimming left V 2 bases short and J 0 bases short, with 11 bases between. CDR3 coding DNA: TGTGCCAGCAGTGAACATAGAACTACCTCCTATAATTCACCCCTCCACTTT. Translated: CASSEHRTTSYNSPLHF.

This clone was detected only once. The V gene is TRBV4-3, the J gene TRBJ2-7, with 8 nucleotides matching TRBD2. Looked up from germline, CDR1 is LGHNA and CDR2 is YSLEER. The CDR3 has 16 amino acids. The trim removed 0 bases at V and 4 bases at J, leaving 8 bases unmatched. The DNA of the CDR3 is TGCGCCAGCAGCCAAGAGGCCGGGGGGGGTTTTTACGAGCAGTACTTC. Amino acids: CASSQEAGGGFYEQYF.

This chain links TRBV28 with TRBJ2-7, with D perhaps matching TRBD1 (6 bases). The CDR3 sequence is 14 residues long. Germline V gives CDR1 MDHEN, CDR2 SYDVKM. The V end was cut by 6 bases, the J end by 4 bases, with 16 bases between. In DNA form, the CDR3 reads TGTGCCAGCAGAGTTACAGGGTCCGAATACGAGCAGTACTTC. The encoded protein is CASRVTGSEYEQYF.

This clone was recorded only once. This CDR3 is CASSGDSTNEKLFF. The CDR3 region has the DNA TGTGCCAGCAGCGGAGACAGTACTAATGAAAAACTGTTTTTT. This sequence joins TRBV9 and TRBJ1-4, with D maybe TRBD1 (5 bases). CDR3 length: 14 amino acids. V was shortened by 3 bases and J by 2 bases, with 8 bases between the two germline ends. CDR1 and CDR2 (germline): SGDLS, YYNGEE. The whole variable domain, remainder taken from reference TRBV9 and TRBJ1-4, is DSGVTQTPKHLITATGQRVTLRCSPRSGDLSVYWYQQSLDQGLQFLIQYYNGEERAKGNILERFSAQQFPDLHSELNLSSLELGDSALYFCASSGDSTNEKLFFGSGTQLSVL.

This clone was observed a single time. The chain recombines TRBV7-8 with TRBJ2-1; D unresolved. V was shortened by 1 base and J by 8 bases, with 6 bases between the two germline ends. This CDR3 spans 12 amino acids. The germline V gene has CDR1 SGHVS and CDR2 FQNEAQ. CDR3 amino acids: CASSLGAYEQFF. CDR3 nucleotide sequence: TGTGCCAGCAGCTTAGGGGCCTATGAGCAGTTCTTC.

In this sample, this clone turned up a few times. V and J are TRBV7-3 and TRBJ2-5, with no clear D. V was clipped by 1 base and J by 5 bases, with 8 bases between them. The CDR3 runs 13 residues. Germline CDR1 and CDR2: SGHTA and FQGTGA. In nucleotides, the CDR3 is TGTGCCAGCAGCTTAAACACCCGCGAGACCCAGTACTTC. Translation gives CASSLNTRETQYF.

The chain recombines TRBV7-9 with TRBJ2-5, with D possibly TRBD1 on 5 matching bases. The CDR3 sequence is 15 residues long. Trimming took off 1 base at V and 5 bases at J, with 14 bases between the two ends. The V gene's germline CDR1 is SEHNR and CDR2 FQNEAQ (reference sequence). Here the CDR3 DNA reads TGTGCCAGCAGCTTAGGTGGCCAGACAGCGGAGACCCAGTACTTC. It encodes CASSLGGQTAETQYF.

The V call is TRBV29-1, the J call TRBJ2-1; 8 positions agree with TRBD2. Per germline, CDR1 SQVTM and CDR2 ANQGSEA. The CDR3 is 16 residues long. The V segment lost 6 bases and the J segment 2 bases; nucleotides outside the gene matches: 12. The CDR3 nucleotides read TGCAGCGTCGGACTAGCAGGAGGCCACACCTACAATGAGCAGTTCTTC. Protein sequence: CSVGLAGGHTYNEQFF.

The chain uses TRBV28 and TRBJ1-2; the match to TRBD1 covers 10 bases. V trimming: 6 bases; J trimming: 8 bases; junction bases outside the gene matches: 12. Germline values: CDR1 MDHEN, CDR2 SYDVKM. This CDR3 region has 15 residues. CDR3 coding DNA: TGTGCCAGCAGCACTGGGACAGGGGATCCGAGGGGCTACACCTTC. Encoded protein: CASSTGTGDPRGYTF.

V gene TRBV27 combines with J gene TRBJ1-1; D not certain. Looked up from germline, CDR1 is MNHEY and CDR2 is SMNVEV (reference sequence). This CDR3 is 15 amino acids long. The V gene lost 4 bases and the J gene lost 5 bases, with 17 bases spanning the gap. For the CDR3, the DNA is TGTGCCAGCAGTTGGGAGGGCTACCGGAGGACTGAAGCTTTCTTT. This gives the protein CASSWEGYRRTEAFF.